These 24 T cell receptor beta chains were all obtained from the same sample, sequenced in a study of metastatic and nonmetastatic thyroid tumors. The entire patient cohort was treatment-naive prior to thyroid surgery. TCRdb re-clonotyped the PCR reads through MiXCR. The repertoire holds tens of thousands of clones, with around 17% as singletons. The sample taken for sequencing was blood. Every receptor here comes from a female donor with papillary thyroid cancer or a benign thyroid nodule (not recorded which). Some clones in this sample may be carry-over from other donors' samples.

This clone was seen a few times. Likely a read error: the CDR3 ends without its conserved phenylalanine or tryptophan. J is TRBJ2-3 and V is TRBV2, with D tentatively TRBD2 (5 bases). CDR3 length equals 15 residues. The germline V gene encodes CDR1 SNHLY and CDR2 FYNNEI. The CDR3: CASSEERYSTDTQYS. DNA for the CDR3: TGTGCCAGCAGCGAAGAGCGGTATAGCACAGATACGCAGTATTCT.

This chain links TRBV27 with TRBJ1-4; the match to TRBD1 covers 7 bases. The V gene's germline CDR1 is MNHEY and CDR2 SMNVEV (reference sequence). Trimming cost V 6 bases and J 3 bases; bases outside gene matches: 7. The CDR3 totals 15 residues. Here the CDR3 reads CASRNQGGPNEKLFF. For the CDR3, the DNA is TGTGCCAGCAGGAATCAGGGGGGACCTAATGAAAAACTGTTTTTT.

The chain combines TRBV10-3 with TRBJ2-7; TRBD2 agrees at 7 bases. This CDR3 is 15 amino acids long. CDR1 is ENHRY and CDR2 is SYGVKD in the germline V gene. V was pared by 0 bases and J by 3 bases, with 5 bases of the junction left unmatched. In DNA, the CDR3 is TGTGCCATCAGTGAGTCGGAGGAGCGGGGCTACGAGCAGTACTTC. Protein: CAISESEERGYEQYF.

Many counts were recorded for this clone. The CDR3 nucleotides read TGTGCCAGCAGCTTAAGCCCGACTAGCGACGAGCAGTACTTC. It encodes CASSLSPTSDEQYF. The chain is built from TRBV11-1 and TRBJ2-7; TRBD2 agrees at 8 bases. The germline V gene has CDR1 SGHAT and CDR2 FQDESV (reference sequence). This CDR3 is 14 amino acids long. V lost 2 bases to trimming and J lost 5 bases; unmatched junction nucleotides: 5.

This clone was seen only a few times. The chain recombines TRBV6-1 with TRBJ1-5, with 7 bases identical to TRBD1. Germline V gene data show CDR1 as MNHNS and CDR2 as SASEGT. The trim removed 1 base at V and 3 bases at J, leaving 3 bases unmatched. The CDR3 has 15 residues. CDR3 in amino acids: CASSEGRGHNQPQHF. The DNA for the CDR3 is TGTGCCAGCAGTGAAGGTAGGGGGCACAATCAGCCCCAGCATTTT.

This clone was counted many times. V usage is TRBV5-1 and J usage is TRBJ2-2, with D possibly matching TRBD2 (6 bases). Germline CDR1 SGHRS, CDR2 YFSETQ. The CDR3 sequence is 15 residues long. Trimming removed 3 bases at V and 6 bases at J, with 15 bases between. The CDR3 coding sequence is TGCGCCAGCAGCTCTCCCGGGAGTGGCGCCGGGGAGCTGTTTTTT. It yields the protein CASSSPGSGAGELFF.

This clone has just a few counts. V usage is TRBV27 and J usage is TRBJ2-7; 12 positions agree with TRBD1. Losses at the gene ends were 4 bases for V and 5 bases for J; bases not matched to a gene: 6. The CDR3 loop spans 15 amino acids. In germline, CDR1 is MNHEY, CDR2 SMNVEV (reference sequence). CDR3 sequence: CASSSGTGGLNEQYF. Written as DNA, the CDR3 is TGTGCCAGCAGTTCTGGGACAGGGGGCCTCAACGAGCAGTACTTC.

This clone has at least ten counts. The V gene is TRBV6-1, the J gene TRBJ1-1; tentatively, D is TRBD1 (5 bases). V was clipped by 6 bases and J by 10 bases, with 15 bases between them. CDR3 length: 12 amino acids. The germline V gene encodes CDR1 MNHNS and CDR2 SASEGT. The CDR3 loop reads CASRYGAGRAFF. The CDR3 DNA reads TGTGCCAGCAGGTACGGGGCCGGAAGAGCTTTCTTT.

At least ten counts were recorded for this clone. The chain joins TRBV25-1 to TRBJ2-1, with 11 bases matching TRBD1. Germline CDR1 reads MGHDK; CDR2 reads SYGVNS. The CDR3 has 15 residues. V was pared by 3 bases and J by 6 bases, with 4 bases of the junction left unmatched. CDR3 DNA: TGTGCCAGCAGTGAGCCCGGGACAGGGGGCAATGAGCAGTTCTTC. Translated: CASSEPGTGGNEQFF.

This clone is medium-sized in the sample. The V and J genes are TRBV11-3 and TRBJ2-3; no clear D gene. Germline V gene data show CDR1 as SGHNT and CDR2 as YENEEA. V was shortened by 1 base and J by 0 bases, with 11 bases between the two germline ends. The CDR3 is made up of 16 amino acids. The CDR3 coding sequence is TGTGCCAGCAGCTTAGTAAGGGCAGCTAGCACAGATACGCAGTATTTT. Protein product: CASSLVRAASTDTQYF.

On this clone: A much larger clone differs from this one at a single base, so this may be a read error. The genes are TRBV14 and TRBJ2-5, with 11 bases matching TRBD2. The CDR3 is made up of 14 amino acids. Germline CDR1 is SGHDN and CDR2 is FVKESK. V lost 6 bases and J lost 5; bases outside the gene matches: 5. The CDR3 DNA sequence: TGTGCCAGCAGATCTTCTAGCGGGAGGGAGACCCAGTACTTC. Protein product: CASRSSSGRETQYF.

This clone was picked up many times. The V call is TRBV2, the J call TRBJ2-7; D gene ambiguous. V lost 4 bases and J lost 3, with 7 bases in between. This CDR3 has 12 amino acids. Per germline, CDR1 SNHLY and CDR2 FYNNEI. This chain's CDR3 is CASSVYLYEQYF. The CDR3 DNA reads as TGTGCCAGCAGTGTTTACCTCTACGAGCAGTACTTC.

This clone was counted ten times or more. The chain couples TRBV27 to TRBJ2-2; D is unresolved. The CDR3 is 13 residues long. Trimming removed 5 bases from V and 4 bases from J, with 8 bases in between. Germline V lookup: CDR1 MNHEY, CDR2 SMNVEV (reference sequence). Here the CDR3 reads CASSPRSTGELFF. In DNA, the CDR3 is TGTGCCAGCAGTCCCAGGAGCACCGGGGAGCTGTTTTTT.

In its sample, this clone was seen many times. This chain connects TRBV28 to TRBJ2-2; the match to TRBD2 covers 9 bases. Trimming removed 2 bases from V and 5 bases from J; junction bases left unmatched: 6. Germline assignment: CDR1 MDHEN and CDR2 SYDVKM. The CDR3 extends over 16 amino acids. The CDR3 loop is CASSLIAGELTGELFF. The CDR3 DNA sequence: TGTGCCAGCAGTTTAATAGCGGGAGAGTTAACCGGGGAGCTGTTTTTT.

This clone was seen repeatedly, ten times or more. The rearrangement uses TRBV6-1 and TRBJ2-2; weak D call: TRBD2 (5 bases). This CDR3 spans 13 amino acids. Trimming pared 8 bases from V and 7 bases from J, leaving 14 bases between. Germline V lookup: CDR1 MNHNS, CDR2 SASEGT. CDR3 amino acids: CASEARENGELFF. The CDR3 DNA follows: TGTGCCAGCGAGGCGAGGGAGAACGGGGAGCTGTTTTTT.

At least ten counts were recorded for this clone. The chain uses TRBV2 and TRBJ2-7, with no clear D. Germline V CDR1 and CDR2: SNHLY, FYNNEI. The CDR3 has 14 amino acids. V lost 6 bases, J lost 3 bases, and 15 bases lay in between. CDR3 residues: CASRTADTNYEQYF. The DNA for the CDR3 is TGTGCCAGCAGAACAGCAGACACGAACTACGAGCAGTACTTC. Drawing the rest from reference TRBV2 and TRBJ2-7, the complete variable domain is EPEVTQTPSHQVTQMGQEVILRCVPISNHLYFYWYRQILGQKVEFLVSFYNNEISEKSEIFDDQFSVERPDGSNFTLKIRSTKLEDSAMYFCASRTADTNYEQYFGPGTRLTVT.

This clone was seen only a few times. The gene calls are TRBV28 and TRBJ2-1, with 14 bases aligning to TRBD2. Germline V CDR1 and CDR2: MDHEN, SYDVKM. This CDR3 has 18 amino acids. The trim removed 4 bases at V and 3 bases at J, leaving 8 bases unmatched. The CDR3 DNA is TGTGCCAGCAGTTGGACTAGCGGGAGGCCAGTAAACTACAATGAGCAGTTCTTC. It encodes CASSWTSGRPVNYNEQFF.

The CDR3 DNA follows: TGTGCCAGTAGTACCCGGGACAACTCTAACTATGGCTACACCTTC. It yields the protein CASSTRDNSNYGYTF. V gene TRBV19 combines with J gene TRBJ1-2; perhaps TRBD1 as D (6 bases). This CDR3 is built from 15 residues. In germline, CDR1 is LNHDA, CDR2 SQIVND (reference sequence). Deletions cut 4 bases from V and 0 bases from J, with 12 bases between.

This clone was seen repeatedly, ten times or more. This rearrangement joins TRBV4-3 to TRBJ2-2; tentatively, D is TRBD2 (5 bases). The germline gives CDR1 LGHNA, CDR2 YSLEER. The CDR3 sequence is 20 residues long. With 4 bases removed from V and 0 bases from J, the gap between germline ends came to 24 bases. CDR3 in amino acids: CASSRLPGVPKSSNTGELFF. In DNA form, the CDR3 reads TGCGCCAGCAGCCGCTTACCCGGGGTCCCAAAATCATCGAACACCGGGGAGCTGTTTTTT.

Ten or more counts support this clone. V is TRBV30 and J is TRBJ1-1, with D possibly being TRBD1 (6 bases). Germline-derived CDR1 and CDR2 are GTSNPN and SVGIG (reference sequence). The CDR3 covers 14 residues. V gave up 3 bases and J gave up 6 bases, with 17 bases separating them. Here the CDR3 reads CAWRVEGGRAEAFF. The CDR3 nucleotides read TGTGCCTGGAGGGTCGAAGGGGGGAGGGCTGAAGCTTTCTTT.

By frequency in the sample, this clone is medium-sized. This chain links TRBV12-3 or TRBV12-4 with TRBJ2-7; TRBD1 matches at 7 bases. The CDR3 has 15 amino acids. Germline trimming cut 5 bases from V and 4 bases from J; bases unmatched to any gene: 11. The CDR3 protein is CASSPRTGWEYEQYF. CDR3 coding DNA: TGTGCCAGCAGTCCTAGGACAGGCTGGGAATACGAGCAGTACTTC.

This clone was seen ten or more times. The sample contains more than one DNA sequence encoding this CDR3. The chain combines TRBV6-2 or TRBV6-3 with TRBJ2-3; tentatively, D is TRBD2 (6 bases). The V and J ends lost 1 base and 4 bases respectively, with 12 bases between them. This CDR3 is 15 amino acids long. The germline V gene encodes CDR1 MNHEY and CDR2 SVGEGT. The CDR3 sequence is CASSYFTSFPDTQYF. The CDR3 nucleotides are TGTGCCAGCAGTTACTTTACTAGCTTCCCAGATACGCAGTATTTT.

The chain has TRBV30 and TRBJ1-1; D is undetermined. V was shortened by 1 base and J by 0 bases, with 15 bases between the two germline ends. This CDR3 region has 16 residues. Germline loops: CDR1 GTSNPN, CDR2 SVGIG (reference sequence). The CDR3 reads CAWSGGGVKLNTEAFF. The DNA for the CDR3 is TGTGCCTGGAGTGGGGGTGGGGTAAAATTGAACACTGAAGCTTTCTTT.

Only a few counts were recorded for this clone. Germline and junction disagree at one end, which may indicate a read error. V gene TRBV6-1 combines with J gene TRBJ2-7; 10 bases match TRBD1. The CDR3 has 13 amino acids. CDR1 is MNHNS and CDR2 is SASEGT in the germline V gene. The CDR3 DNA sequence: TGTGCCAGAATGGACAGGGGGAAGTACGAGAAGTACTTC. Residues: CARMDRGKYEKYF.